This T cell receptor beta chain appears in the sequencing data of a study of a mutant IDH1 vaccine in newly diagnosed glioma. Study context: Treated patients comprised around 60% males and around 40% females, mean age approximately 37 years. Study-wide results and limits: Detectable vaccine-induced immune responses arose in around 92% of patients. Pseudoprogression appeared independent of alterations in top peripheral clonotypes.

The time point here: baseline, week 1 (first vaccination visit). The treatment was: pre-vaccination baseline after standard-of-care therapy. Donors' newly diagnosed IDH1-mutant WHO grade 3 or 4 astrocytomas lacked nuclear ATRX. Points on this clone: Its matching antigen is unknown.

Produced via immunoSEQ multiplex PCR; TCRdb's table is partial and in-frame only. The sample includes some 60,000 clones, 75% to 95% of them seen just once. There are 16 residues in the CDR3. From germline, CDR1 is SGHTA and CDR2 FQGNSA. Trimming took 5 bases from V and 7 from J, leaving 21 bases between them. This TCR came from a man in his fifties or sixties with glioma. Sequences were derived from PBMCs, sampled from a glioma patient treated with radiotherapy, temozolomide or both. The rearrangement links TRBV7-2 to TRBJ2-1; D may be TRBD1 (6 bases). CDR3 sequence reads: CASSQGRLLHLNEQFF. CDR3 bases: TGTGCCAGCAGCCAGGGGCGGCTCCTTCACCTGAATGAGCAGTTCTTC.